This entry concerns a single TCR beta chain. This sample was included in a study of blood T cell repertoires in COVID-19. The wider study: There were acute and convalescent COVID-19 samples, and they came from the United States, Italy and Spain. T cells, B-cell-depleted T cells, or PBMCs supplied cDNA or gDNA.

The authors' processing: The assay estimated nucleated cells by amplifying reference gene primers. Profiled with immunoSEQ multiplex PCR; TCRdb holds only in-frame clones, not every one. The DNA was the basis for D and trimming; V, J and clone size are from that table. The sample lists 200,000 to 250,000 clones, roughly 88% occurring once. The origin of this receptor is a man aged 18 to 30 with active or convalescent COVID-19. The sample consisted of peripheral blood.

The CDR3 nucleotides are TGTGCCAGTATGGGGGCAGGCGGTGCCTACGAGCAGTACTTC. It encodes CASMGAGGAYEQYF. This chain joins TRBV19 and TRBJ2-7; tentative D call: TRBD1 (6 bases). Trimming took 7 bases from V and 2 from J, leaving 15 bases between them. CDR3 length equals 14 residues. Germline V gives CDR1 LNHDA, CDR2 SQIVND (reference sequence).